The 3 T cell receptor beta chains listed next were all sequenced from one sample in a study of blood T cell repertoires in COVID-19. Repertoires were generated with immunoSEQ multiplex PCR, while TCRdb's copy carries only in-frame clones and drops some. The sample lists 60,000 to 75,000 clones, 85% to 90% occurring once. Sequencing used peripheral blood. The receptors were gathered from a woman aged 80 or over with active COVID-19.

The V and J genes are TRBV2 and TRBJ2-3, with 9 bases matching TRBD2. CDR1 SNHLY and CDR2 FYNNEI come from the germline V gene. With 6 bases clipped from V and 2 bases from J, the junction kept 3 bases outside the gene matches. The CDR3 has 14 amino acids. The CDR3 DNA is TGTGCCAGCAGGGTAGCGGGGGACACAGATACGCAGTATTTT. Protein product: CASRVAGDTDTQYF.

The chain is built from TRBV2 and TRBJ1-2; D possibly corresponds to TRBD1 (6 bases). CDR1 is SNHLY and CDR2 is FYNNEI in the germline V gene. The CDR3 sequence is 14 residues long. V lost 5 bases, J lost 4 bases, and 14 bases lay in between. The CDR3 DNA reads as TGTGCCAGCAGTATCTCCGGGACACCCTATGGCTACACCTTC. It yields the protein CASSISGTPYGYTF.

Worth noting for this clone: Mismatch with germline at one junction end may stem from a read error. The J gene is TRBJ2-1, the V gene TRBV7-7; unclear D gene. Germline values: CDR1 SSHAT, CDR2 FNYEAQ (reference sequence). CDR3 size: 13 residues. The CDR3 bases are TGTGCTAGCAGCTTAGTAGCAGAGAGTCAGCAGTTCTTC. It translates to CASSLVAESQQFF.